The entry below describes one T cell receptor (beta chain). Its target is unknown. Some clones are missing from TCRdb's copy, which holds only in-frame ones; the method was immunoSEQ multiplex PCR. The sample yields about 55,000 clones, roughly 72% seen once. Noted time point: week 47, end of study. Vaccinated patients received 300 ug of mutant IDH1 20-mer peptide per dose, with topical imiquimod. This sample is part of a study of a mutant IDH1 vaccine in newly diagnosed glioma. On the study more broadly: Treated individuals were 62.5% male and roughly 40% female, averaging roughly 39 years of age. Patients arrived already treated with radiotherapy, temozolomide, or both, most having had both.

V was shortened by 1 base and J by 1 base, with 19 bases between the two germline ends. This CDR3 is built from 18 residues. CDR1 PRHDT and CDR2 FYEKMQ come from the germline V gene (reference sequence). The receptor comes from a woman aged 35 to 49 with glioma. Some clones in this sample may be carry-over from other donors' samples. The sample in question was PBMCs, obtained from a glioma patient whose treatment included an IDH1 peptide vaccine. The chain couples TRBV13 to TRBJ1-2; D may be TRBD1 (6 bases). The CDR3 protein is CASSLEREGGTNNYGYTF. The CDR3 nucleotides read TGTGCCAGCAGCTTAGAGAGGGAGGGGGGGACGAATAACTATGGCTACACCTTC.